This TCR beta chain was profiled in a study of T cell clusters in autoimmune cytopenias. Study details: Healthy donor controls had a mean age of roughly 56 years and median age of about 60 years.

The CDR3 contains 15 residues. Germline-derived CDR1 and CDR2 are KGHSH and LQKENI. One tube held mixed TRB-A and TRB-B primer pools for touch-down PCR. Reanalyzing the multiplex PCR reads, TCRdb keeps one entry per CDR3 protein, without DNA. The sample yields about 11,000 distinct CDR3 sequences, of which the top ten take up 23%. TRB amplification used roughly 250 ng of peripheral blood genomic DNA. This sample was also put to use in a study of T cell repertoires in aging, cancer and after chemotherapy. From that report: Age-matched healthy donors had significantly more diverse, less clonal blood TCR repertoires than untreated cancer patients.

Source material: peripheral blood. The clonotype originates from a human donor in good health. The chain employs TRBV18 and TRBJ1-1; TCRdb picks TRBD1, but there is no DNA to check that call. This chain's CDR3 is CASSQSGIENTEAFF.